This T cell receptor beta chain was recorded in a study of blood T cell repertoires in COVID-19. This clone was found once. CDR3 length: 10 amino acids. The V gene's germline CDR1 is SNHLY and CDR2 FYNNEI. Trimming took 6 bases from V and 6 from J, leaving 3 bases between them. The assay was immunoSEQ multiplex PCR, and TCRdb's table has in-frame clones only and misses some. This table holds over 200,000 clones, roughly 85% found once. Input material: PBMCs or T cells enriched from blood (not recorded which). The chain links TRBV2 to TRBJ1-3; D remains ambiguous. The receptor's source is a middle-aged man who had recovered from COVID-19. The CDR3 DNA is TGTGCCAGCAGCTTAAACACCATATATTTT. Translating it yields CASSLNTIYF.